Following are 23 T cell receptor beta chains from one sample sequenced in a study of early T cells in non-severe SARS-CoV-2 infection (dated by TCRdb to the early 2020s). Libraries were prepared through 5' RACE. The sequencing machine was a NextSeq 500. Using fastp trimming at Q25 and MiXCR clonotype assembly, TCRdb reanalyzed the public sequencing data and kept in-frame beta chains. For every CDR3 protein sequence, its rows merge into one entry that carries the most common genes and DNA. The sample has some 42,000 distinct CDR3 sequences on record, 5% to 6.5% of them singletons. Of the sample, about 8% is held by the ten largest clones. The source was whole blood, collected at baseline. The receptors shown here come from an adult who was a healthcare worker with PCR-confirmed SARS-CoV-2 infection or an uninfected control (not recorded which).

The sample holds many counts of this clonotype. CDR3 DNA: TGTGCCAGCAGCAACCGGGACGAGCAGTACTTC. This sequence encodes CASSNRDEQYF. The chain is built from TRBV7-9 and TRBJ2-7; D is uncertain. The CDR3 length is 11 residues. Germline loops: CDR1 SEHNR, CDR2 FQNEAQ (reference sequence). V lost 5 bases to trimming and J lost 5 bases, with 7 bases between them.

This clonotype was seen ten or more times. The V gene is TRBV11-3, the J gene TRBJ2-7, with D uncertain. V was pared by 2 bases and J by 7 bases, with 15 bases between. This CDR3 is 14 amino acids long. Germline values: CDR1 SGHNT, CDR2 YENEEA. The CDR3 sequence: CASSLSTLLIEQYF. The CDR3 region has the DNA TGTGCCAGCAGCTTAAGTACCCTCCTGATTGAGCAGTACTTC.

This clonotype was seen many times. This sequence joins TRBV4-3 and TRBJ1-1; unclear D gene. The length of the CDR3 is 11 residues. Germline V gene sequence: CDR1 LGHNA, CDR2 YSLEER. Trimming took 5 bases from V and 5 from J, leaving 6 bases between them. The CDR3 nucleotides are TGCGCCAGCAGCGGGAGGACTGAAGCTTTCTTT. Protein sequence: CASSGRTEAFF.

This clonotype was recorded at least ten times. The V and J genes are TRBV27 and TRBJ1-1; 7 bases are shared with TRBD1. Trimming cost V 5 bases and J 3 bases; bases outside gene matches: 9. The CDR3 extends over 15 amino acids. Germline CDR1 reads MNHEY; CDR2 reads SMNVEV (reference sequence). The CDR3 spells CASSAGTEVDTEAFF. The CDR3 region has the DNA TGTGCCAGCAGTGCCGGGACAGAGGTGGACACTGAAGCTTTCTTT.

This clonotype has at least ten counts. Here the CDR3 reads CASSLGGSAFF. CDR3 nucleotides: TGTGCCAGCAGCTTAGGGGGGAGCGCCTTCTTT. The chain carries TRBV13 and TRBJ1-1; D remains ambiguous. V was cut by 0 bases and J by 14 bases, with 10 bases left in between. Per the germline V gene, CDR1 is PRHDT and CDR2 is FYEKMQ (reference sequence). CDR3 size: 11 residues. The full variable domain, completed using reference TRBV13 and TRBJ1-1, is AAGVIQSPRHLIKEKRETATLKCYPIPRHDTVYWYQQGPGQDPQFLISFYEKMQSDKGSIPDRFSAQQFSDYHSELNMSSLELGDSALYFCASSLGGSAFFGQGTRLTVV.

This clonotype was detected ten times or more. The rearrangement links TRBV7-9 to TRBJ2-7; no reliable D call. V was pared by 1 base and J by 4 bases, with 5 bases between. CDR1 is SEHNR, CDR2 FQNEAQ, per germline (reference sequence). The CDR3 is made up of 12 amino acids. CDR3 in amino acids: CASSLVWYEQYF. The CDR3 DNA follows: TGTGCCAGCAGCTTAGTTTGGTACGAGCAGTACTTC.

This chain joins TRBV6-2 or TRBV6-3 and TRBJ2-3, with a possible D match to TRBD2 (6 bases). V gave up 4 bases and J gave up 1 base, with 12 bases separating them. The CDR3 sequence is 15 residues long. Germline V gene sequence: CDR1 MNHEY, CDR2 SVGEGT. The CDR3 loop reads CASSSRLGRTDTQYF. For the CDR3, the DNA is TGTGCCAGCAGTTCCCGACTAGGGCGCACAGATACGCAGTATTTT.

This chain connects TRBV5-8 to TRBJ2-2; D unclear. The V end was cut by 0 bases, the J end by 1 base, with 7 bases between. This CDR3 has 15 amino acids. Germline loops: CDR1 SGHTS, CDR2 YDEGEE. CDR3 DNA sequence: TGTGCCAGCAGCTTGGCCCAGAAGAACACCGGGGAGCTGTTTTTT. Its protein product is CASSLAQKNTGELFF.

This clonotype was seen at least ten times. The V call is TRBV20-1, the J call TRBJ1-6, with 8 bases aligning to TRBD1. The V segment lost 4 bases and the J segment 7 bases; nucleotides outside the gene matches: 12. The CDR3 runs 16 residues. Germline CDR1 DFQATT, CDR2 SNEGSKA (reference sequence). As DNA, the CDR3 is TGCAGTGCTAATAAAGTAGGACAGGGTAGCAATTCACCCCTCCACTTT. Its translation: CSANKVGQGSNSPLHF.

In its sample, this clonotype was seen a few times. The chain couples TRBV6-2 or TRBV6-3 to TRBJ2-1; 11 bases align to TRBD2. CDR1 MNHEY and CDR2 SVGEGT come from the germline V gene. J lost 6 bases, V lost 4 bases, and 8 bases had no gene match. This CDR3 comprises 16 residues. The CDR3 loop is CASSSRLAGRFNEQFF. The DNA of the CDR3 is TGTGCCAGCAGTTCCAGACTAGCGGGAAGATTCAATGAGCAGTTCTTC.

This clonotype came up many times. V usage is TRBV19 and J usage is TRBJ2-2; 10 nucleotides match TRBD1. Germline V gene lookup returns CDR1 LNHDA and CDR2 SQIVND (reference sequence). Trimming cost V 5 bases and J 4 bases; bases outside gene matches: 4. This CDR3 region has 15 residues. The CDR3 reads CASSLDRGTTGELFF. The CDR3 nucleotides are TGTGCCAGTAGTTTGGACAGGGGGACCACCGGGGAGCTGTTTTTT. Complete variable domain (other parts from reference TRBV19 and TRBJ2-2): DGGITQSPKYLFRKEGQNVTLSCEQNLNHDAMYWYRQDPGQGLRLIYYSQIVNDFQKGDIAEGYSVSREKKESFPLTVTSAQKNPTAFYLCASSLDRGTTGELFFGEGSRLTVL.

The chain employs TRBV5-5 and TRBJ2-1; TRBD1 aligns across 10 bases. Germline CDR1 and CDR2: SGHKS and YYEKEE (reference sequence). V was pared by 4 bases and J by 6 bases, with 4 bases of the junction left unmatched. This CDR3 region has 14 residues. The CDR3 region is CASSDRGPSNEQFF. The CDR3 bases are TGTGCCAGCAGCGACAGGGGGCCTTCCAATGAGCAGTTCTTC. Supplemented by reference TRBV5-5 and TRBJ2-1, the full variable domain reads DAGVTQSPTHLIKTRGQQVTLRCSPISGHKSVSWYQQVLGQGPQFIFQYYEKEERGRGNFPDRFSARQFPNYSSELNVNALLLGDSALYLCASSDRGPSNEQFFGPGTRLTVL.

This clonotype was recorded many times. The chain carries TRBV6-2 or TRBV6-3 and TRBJ2-1; TRBD2 agrees at 8 bases. Germline trimming cut 7 bases from V and 4 bases from J; bases unmatched to any gene: 12. CDR3 length: 16 residues. CDR1 MNHEY and CDR2 SVGEGT come from the germline V gene. CDR3 amino acids: CASTPGLERGYNEQFF. CDR3 nucleotides: TGTGCCAGCACCCCCGGGTTGGAGCGGGGGTACAATGAGCAGTTCTTC.

The chain has TRBV11-2 and TRBJ2-5; 10 bases are a match to TRBD1. This CDR3 has 16 residues. V shed 1 base and J 1 base; nucleotides not matched to a gene: 3. CDR1 and CDR2 (germline): SGHAT, FQNNGV. The CDR3 DNA follows: TGTGCCAGCAGCTTAGGGGGGACAGGGGCCCAAGAGACCCAGTACTTC. Translating gives CASSLGGTGAQETQYF.

This clonotype has only a few counts. The CDR3, as DNA: TGTGCCAGCAGTTTAGCGGGGGGGCCAAGAGATACGCAGTATTTT. Translating gives CASSLAGGPRDTQYF. This chain links TRBV12-3 or TRBV12-4 with TRBJ2-3; D is perhaps TRBD2 (7 bases). CDR3 length: 15 residues. V was cut by 0 bases and J by 5 bases, with 12 bases left in between.

This clonotype was counted at least ten times. This chain links TRBV7-2 with TRBJ1-1, with D hard to call. The CDR3 is made up of 14 amino acids. V gave up 3 bases and J gave up 2 bases, with 10 bases separating them. Germline-derived CDR1 and CDR2 are SGHTA and FQGNSA. CDR3 sequence reads: CASSFGRSNTEAFF. CDR3 nucleotide sequence: TGTGCCAGCAGCTTTGGCAGGTCTAACACTGAAGCTTTCTTT.

There are a few counts of this clonotype. The V call is TRBV7-6, the J call TRBJ2-7, with D possibly TRBD1 on 5 matching bases. There are 14 residues in the CDR3. V was shortened by 1 base and J by 4 bases, with 11 bases between the two germline ends. Germline loops: CDR1 SGHVS, CDR2 FNYEAQ. The CDR3 loop reads CASSLGLGAYEQYF. The CDR3 coding sequence is TGTGCCAGCAGCTTAGGCTTAGGGGCTTACGAGCAGTACTTC.

This clonotype was detected ten times or more. This rearrangement joins TRBV5-6 to TRBJ2-5, with D maybe TRBD1 (6 bases). V was cut by 1 base and J by 5 bases, with 12 bases left in between. The germline V gene has CDR1 SGHDT and CDR2 YYEEEE. The CDR3 contains 14 residues. The CDR3 loop reads CASSLTGIWETQYF. CDR3 DNA: TGTGCCAGCAGCTTGACAGGGATTTGGGAGACCCAGTACTTC.

This clonotype has a count of ten or more. V gene TRBV6-4 combines with J gene TRBJ2-1; D uncertain. The CDR3 consists of 14 residues. CDR1 and CDR2 from the germline V gene are MRHNA and SNTAGT. The V and J ends lost 5 bases and 0 bases respectively, with 8 bases between them. The CDR3 DNA reads as TGTGCCAGCAGTCTTTCGAGCTCCTACAATGAGCAGTTCTTC. Translation: CASSLSSSYNEQFF.

This clonotype was counted only a few times. V gene TRBV19 combines with J gene TRBJ2-1; TRBD1 matches at 7 bases. Per the germline V gene, CDR1 is LNHDA and CDR2 is SQIVND (reference sequence). Germline trimming cut 3 bases from V and 1 base from J; bases unmatched to any gene: 3. This CDR3 spans 15 amino acids. The CDR3 nucleotides read TGTGCCAGTAGTATCGACAGGGTATCCTACAATGAGCAGTTCTTC. Its translation is CASSIDRVSYNEQFF.

The V gene is TRBV29-1, the J gene TRBJ1-3; 7 positions match TRBD1. Germline lookup yields CDR1 SQVTM and CDR2 ANQGSEA. Trimming cost V 7 bases and J 6 bases; bases outside gene matches: 9. The length of the CDR3 is 13 residues. The CDR3: CSAETGNENTIYF. The CDR3 bases are TGCAGCGCCGAGACAGGGAACGAAAACACCATATATTTT.

The CDR3 sequence is CASSPLGAANTGELFF. In DNA form, the CDR3 reads TGTGCCAGCAGCCCACTCGGGGCCGCGAACACCGGGGAGCTGTTTTTT. The chain carries TRBV11-2 and TRBJ2-2, with D possibly called TRBD1 or TRBD2 (5 bases each). Trimming removed 5 bases at V and 0 bases at J, with 13 bases between. The germline V gene encodes CDR1 SGHAT and CDR2 FQNNGV. CDR3 length: 16 amino acids.

This clonotype was counted many times. The CDR3 sequence is CASSGQGASSYNEQFF. The CDR3 DNA sequence: TGTGCCAGCAGCGGACAGGGGGCTAGCTCCTACAATGAGCAGTTCTTC. This chain connects TRBV7-9 to TRBJ2-1; 11 bases align to TRBD1. Germline values: CDR1 SEHNR, CDR2 FQNEAQ (reference sequence). Trimming took 5 bases from V and 0 from J; bases not matched to a gene: 3. The CDR3 runs to 16 residues.